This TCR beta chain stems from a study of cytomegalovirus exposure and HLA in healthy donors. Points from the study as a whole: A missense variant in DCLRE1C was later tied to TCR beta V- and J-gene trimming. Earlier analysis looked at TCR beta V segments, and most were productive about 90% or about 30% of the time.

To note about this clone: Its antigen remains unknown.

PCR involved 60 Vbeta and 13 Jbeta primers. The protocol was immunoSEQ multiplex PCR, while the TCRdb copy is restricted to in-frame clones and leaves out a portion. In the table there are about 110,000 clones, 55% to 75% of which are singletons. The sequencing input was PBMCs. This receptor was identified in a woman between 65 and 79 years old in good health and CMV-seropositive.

The CDR3 DNA reads as TGCGCCAGCAGCCAAGAGACAGGGGAAGGAGAAAAACTGTTTTTT. Translated: CASSQETGEGEKLFF. This chain connects TRBV4-3 to TRBJ1-4, with 8 bases identical to TRBD1. The CDR3 is made up of 15 amino acids. The junction had 5 bases not matched to a gene; V was cut back by 0 bases and J by 8 bases. The V gene's germline CDR1 is LGHNA and CDR2 YSLEER.